Reported below is one T cell receptor beta chain. What it binds is not known. Gene labels here are mouse ones. The DNA ends 1 residue before the CDR3 does, and the rest of the CDR3 is filled in from the germline J gene. The assay was immunoSEQ multiplex PCR, and TCRdb's table has in-frame clones only and misses some. The sample shows about 6,900 clones, approximately 50% of them seen only once. Germline CDR1 reads FNHDT; CDR2 reads SITEND (reference sequence). The V and J ends lost 3 bases and 5 bases respectively, with 11 bases between them. This CDR3 has 14 amino acids. Noted time point: mouse harvest day 7 after allogeneic transplant. The graft held 10^6 splenic CD5+ T cells and 10^7 T-cell-depleted bone marrow cells. Tissues came from B6→BALB/c major-mismatch GVHD mice at day 7 or 14. This record comes from a study of tissue T cells after allogeneic stem cell transplantation. Study-wide findings and caveats: Sampling depth was limited, and the cohort was small and clinically varied. Tissue-detected TCR repertoire was only partly captured by blood and spleen T cells. Anatomically similar tissues had similar TCR repertoires within each patient.

The sample consisted of gut tissue. This receptor was taken from a female BALB/c mouse given C57BL/6 T cells with graft-versus-host disease after an allogeneic hematopoietic cell transplant. The V gene is TRBV19, the J gene TRBJ1-4, with a weak D call TRBD1 (6 bases). CDR3 sequence reads: CASSKRDKNERLFF. The covered CDR3 bases are TGTGCCAGCAGTAAGCGGGACAAAAACGAAAGATTATTT.